A selection of T cell receptor beta chains follows, all from one sample in a study of radiotherapy plus CTLA-4 blockade in lung cancer. The repertoire was sequenced with immunoSEQ multiplex PCR; TCRdb's copy has only in-frame clones and lacks some. The data contain around 80,000 clones, about four fifths of them seen just once; the ten biggest clones take up approximately 22%. The specimen comprised peripheral blood, sampled from a patient treated with radiotherapy plus ipilimumab. These receptors were obtained from a human donor with non-small cell lung cancer whose response to radiotherapy plus ipilimumab could not be evaluated. Some clones in this sample may be carry-over from other donors' samples. Both conserved end residues are part of each CDR3. D genes are given only for firm matches. The size of a clone is reported for some rows only, either as once, few or many, or as a class for expanded clones.

>-|TRBJ1-4|-|TRBV15
TGTGCCACCAGCACCGGACAGACTGCAACTAATGAAAAACTGTTTTTT
CATSTGQTATNEKLFF
>-|TRBJ1-5|once|TRBV27
TGTGCCAGCGCCACGTGGGTCAGGCAGCCCCAGCATTTT
CASATWVRQPQHF
>-|TRBJ2-7|-|TRBV29-1
TGCAGCGTTCCAGCGGGTATACCATACGAGCAGTACTTC
CSVPAGIPYEQYF
>TRBD1|TRBJ1-4|few|TRBV7-2
TGTGCCAGCCAGCGGACAGGGTCTAATGAAAAACTGTTTTTT
CASQRTGSNEKLFF
>-|TRBJ2-3|-|TRBV28
TGTGCCAGCAGCCCAGACTATATTTCCACAGATACGCAGTATTTT
CASSPDYISTDTQYF
>-|TRBJ2-5|-|TRBV9
TGTGCCAGCAGCGGTAATAGCGTCGACCAAGAGACCCAGTACTTC
CASSGNSVDQETQYF
>TRBD1|TRBJ2-7|-|TRBV11-3
TGTGCCAGCAGCGGCTACGGGACAGGATACGAGCAGTACTTC
CASSGYGTGYEQYF
>-|TRBJ1-2|-|TRBV9
TGTGCCAGCAGCGTGCCGGGTAGGTCTGGCTACACCTTC
CASSVPGRSGYTF
>-|TRBJ1-5|-|TRBV28
TGTGCCAGCAGTTTTCTAGGGACTTATAGCAATCAGCCCCAGCATTTT
CASSFLGTYSNQPQHF
>-|TRBJ1-1|once|TRBV29-1
TGCAGCGTTGACAGGACTTCCAGCACTGAAGCTTTCTTT
CSVDRTSSTEAFF
>TRBD2|TRBJ2-2|-|TRBV9
TGTGCCAGCAGCGGGGGGTTGGGACTAGCGGGGGGCCAAACCGGGGAGCTGTTTTTT
CASSGGLGLAGGQTGELFF
>TRBD1|TRBJ1-1|once|TRBV7-2
TGTGCCAGCAGCCTGGACAGGGAGAGCGCTGAAGCTTTCTTT
CASSLDRESAEAFF
>TRBD2|TRBJ2-3|-|TRBV5-1
TGCGCCAGCAGCTTCTTAGCGGGGGGGCAAGATACGCAGTATTTT
CASSFLAGGQDTQYF
>-|TRBJ2-5|-|TRBV7-8
TGTGCCAGCAGCTTAACCAGGGGAGAGACCCAGTACTTC
CASSLTRGETQYF
>-|TRBJ1-2|-|TRBV28
TGTGCCAGCAGTTTAACCCTTACTGCCTATGGCTACACCTTC
CASSLTLTAYGYTF